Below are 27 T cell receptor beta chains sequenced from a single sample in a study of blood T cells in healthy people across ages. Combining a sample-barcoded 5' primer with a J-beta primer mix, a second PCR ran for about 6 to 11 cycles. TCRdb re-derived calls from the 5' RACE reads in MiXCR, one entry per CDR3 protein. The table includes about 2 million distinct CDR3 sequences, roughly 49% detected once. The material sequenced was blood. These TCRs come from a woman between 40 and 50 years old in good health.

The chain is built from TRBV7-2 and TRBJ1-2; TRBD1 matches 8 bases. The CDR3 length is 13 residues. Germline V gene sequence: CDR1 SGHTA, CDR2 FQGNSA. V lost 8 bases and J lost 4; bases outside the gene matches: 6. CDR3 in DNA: TGTGCCAGCGGCGTGGGACAGGCCTATGGCTACACCTTC. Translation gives CASGVGQAYGYTF.

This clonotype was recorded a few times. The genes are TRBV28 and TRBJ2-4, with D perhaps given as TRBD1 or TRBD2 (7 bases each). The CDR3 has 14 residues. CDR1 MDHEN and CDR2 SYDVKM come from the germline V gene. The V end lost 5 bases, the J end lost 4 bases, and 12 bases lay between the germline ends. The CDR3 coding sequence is TGTGCCAGCAGTCCCCAGGGGGGGAAAAACATTCAGTACTTC. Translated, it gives CASSPQGGKNIQYF.

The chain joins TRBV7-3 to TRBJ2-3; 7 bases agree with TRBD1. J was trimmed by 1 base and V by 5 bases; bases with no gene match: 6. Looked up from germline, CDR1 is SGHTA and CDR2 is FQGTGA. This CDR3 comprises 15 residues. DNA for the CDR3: TGTGCCAGCAGCCACCGGGACAGTCGCACAGATACGCAGTATTTT. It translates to CASSHRDSRTDTQYF. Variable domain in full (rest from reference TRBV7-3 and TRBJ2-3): GAGVSQTPSNKVTEKGKYVELRCDPISGHTALYWYRQSLGQGPEFLIYFQGTGAADDSGLPNDRFFAVRPEGSVSTLKIQRTERGDSAVYLCASSHRDSRTDTQYFGPGTRLTVL.

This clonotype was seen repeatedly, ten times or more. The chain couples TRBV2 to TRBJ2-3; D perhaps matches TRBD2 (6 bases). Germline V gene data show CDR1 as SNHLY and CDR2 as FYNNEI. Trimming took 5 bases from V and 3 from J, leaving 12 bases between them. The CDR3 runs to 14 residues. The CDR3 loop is CASSTSFGTDTQYF. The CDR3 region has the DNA TGTGCCAGCAGTACTAGCTTTGGGACAGATACGCAGTATTTT.

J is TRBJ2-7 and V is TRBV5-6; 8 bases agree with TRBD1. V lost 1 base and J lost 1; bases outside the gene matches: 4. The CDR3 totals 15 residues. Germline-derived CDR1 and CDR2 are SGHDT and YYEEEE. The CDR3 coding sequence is TGTGCCAGCAGCTTGTTGACAGGGGCTTCCTACGAGCAGTACTTC. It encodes CASSLLTGASYEQYF.

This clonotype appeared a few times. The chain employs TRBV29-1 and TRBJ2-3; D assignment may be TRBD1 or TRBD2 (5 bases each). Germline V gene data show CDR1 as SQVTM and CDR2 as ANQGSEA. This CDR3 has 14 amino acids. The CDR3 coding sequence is TGCAGTATACCTCGAGTGGGGGGCACAGATACGCAGTATTTT. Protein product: CSIPRVGGTDTQYF.

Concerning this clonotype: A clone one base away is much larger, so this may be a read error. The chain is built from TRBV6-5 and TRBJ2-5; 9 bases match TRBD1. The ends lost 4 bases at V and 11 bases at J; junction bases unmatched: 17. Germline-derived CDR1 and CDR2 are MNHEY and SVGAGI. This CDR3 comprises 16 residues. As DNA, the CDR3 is TGTGCCAGCAGTTCCCAAACCGGGACAGGGCGTAATGAGCAGTACTTC. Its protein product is CASSSQTGTGRNEQYF.

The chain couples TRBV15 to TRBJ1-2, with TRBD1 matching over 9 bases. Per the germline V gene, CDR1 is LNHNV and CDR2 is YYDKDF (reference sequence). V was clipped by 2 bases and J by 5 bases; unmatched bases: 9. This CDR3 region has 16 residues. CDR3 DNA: TGTGCCACCAGCAGAACGCTGGGACAGGGACTTTATGGCTACACCTTC. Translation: CATSRTLGQGLYGYTF.

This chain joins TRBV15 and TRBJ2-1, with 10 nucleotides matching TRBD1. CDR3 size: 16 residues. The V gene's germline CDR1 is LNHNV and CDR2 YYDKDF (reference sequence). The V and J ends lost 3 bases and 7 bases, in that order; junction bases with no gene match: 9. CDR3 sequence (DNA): TGTGCCACCAGCAGGCAGACAGGGGGCTCCCTAAATGAGCAGTTCTTC. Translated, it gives CATSRQTGGSLNEQFF.

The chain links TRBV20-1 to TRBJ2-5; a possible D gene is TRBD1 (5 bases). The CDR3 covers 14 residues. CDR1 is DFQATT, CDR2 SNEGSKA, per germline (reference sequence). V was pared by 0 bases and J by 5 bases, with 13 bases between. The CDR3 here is CSARDPRTQETQYF. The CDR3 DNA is TGCAGTGCTAGAGATCCGAGGACACAGGAGACCCAGTACTTC.

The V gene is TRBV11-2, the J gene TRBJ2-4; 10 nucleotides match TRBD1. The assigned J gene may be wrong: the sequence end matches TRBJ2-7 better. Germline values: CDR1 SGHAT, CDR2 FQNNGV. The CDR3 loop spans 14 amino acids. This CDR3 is CASSFQDRGNEQYF. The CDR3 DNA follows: TGTGCCAGCAGCTTCCAGGACAGGGGGAACGAGCAGTACTTC.

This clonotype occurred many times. CDR3 in amino acids: CAISPTSGFTDTQYF. The CDR3 DNA reads TGTGCCATCAGTCCGACTAGCGGGTTTACAGATACGCAGTATTTT. The chain is built from TRBV10-3 and TRBJ2-3, with TRBD2 identical over 10 bases. Per the germline V gene, CDR1 is ENHRY and CDR2 is SYGVKD. The CDR3 has 15 residues. V dropped 5 bases and J dropped 3; count of bases not matched to a gene: 5.

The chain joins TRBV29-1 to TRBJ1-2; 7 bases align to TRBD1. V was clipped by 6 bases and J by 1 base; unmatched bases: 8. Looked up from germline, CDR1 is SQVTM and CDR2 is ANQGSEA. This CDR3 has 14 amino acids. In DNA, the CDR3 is TGCAGCGTGAAACAGGGGACAAATAACTATGGCTACACCTTC. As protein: CSVKQGTNNYGYTF.

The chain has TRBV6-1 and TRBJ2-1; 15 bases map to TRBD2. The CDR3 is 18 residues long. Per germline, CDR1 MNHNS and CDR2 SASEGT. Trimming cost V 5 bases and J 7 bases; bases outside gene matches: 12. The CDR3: CASSPPGLAGGTGNEQFF. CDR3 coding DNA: TGTGCCAGCAGTCCTCCGGGACTAGCGGGGGGAACGGGAAATGAGCAGTTCTTC.

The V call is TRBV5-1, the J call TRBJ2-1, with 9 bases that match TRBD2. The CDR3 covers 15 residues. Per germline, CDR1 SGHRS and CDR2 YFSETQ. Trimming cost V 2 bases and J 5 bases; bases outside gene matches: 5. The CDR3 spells CASSFLRGGHNEQFF. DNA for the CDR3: TGCGCCAGCAGCTTTTTGCGGGGGGGCCACAATGAGCAGTTCTTC.

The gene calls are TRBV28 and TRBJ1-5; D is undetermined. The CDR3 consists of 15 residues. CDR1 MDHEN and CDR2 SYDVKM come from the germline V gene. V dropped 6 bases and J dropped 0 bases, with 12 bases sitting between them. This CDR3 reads CASSPVGSSNQPQHF. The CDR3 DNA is TGTGCCAGCAGCCCGGTAGGAAGTAGCAATCAGCCCCAGCATTTT.

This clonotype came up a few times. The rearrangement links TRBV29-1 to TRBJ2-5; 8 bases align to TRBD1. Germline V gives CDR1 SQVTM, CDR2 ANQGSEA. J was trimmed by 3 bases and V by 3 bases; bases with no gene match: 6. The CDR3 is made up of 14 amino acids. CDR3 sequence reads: CSVENRGYKETQYF. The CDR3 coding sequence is TGCAGCGTTGAGAACAGGGGGTATAAAGAGACCCAGTACTTC.

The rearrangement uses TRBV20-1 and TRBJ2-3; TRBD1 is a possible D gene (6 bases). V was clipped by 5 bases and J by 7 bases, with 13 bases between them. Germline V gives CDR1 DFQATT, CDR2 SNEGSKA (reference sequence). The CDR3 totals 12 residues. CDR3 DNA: TGCAGTGCTGGTACAGGGCGGCATACGCAGTATTTT. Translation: CSAGTGRHTQYF.

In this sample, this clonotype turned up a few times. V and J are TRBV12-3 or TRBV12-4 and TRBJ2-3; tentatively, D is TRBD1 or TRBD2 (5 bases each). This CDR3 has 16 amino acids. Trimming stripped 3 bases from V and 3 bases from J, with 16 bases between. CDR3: CASSFWTGTKTDTQYF. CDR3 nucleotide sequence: TGTGCCAGCAGTTTCTGGACCGGGACGAAAACAGATACGCAGTATTTT.

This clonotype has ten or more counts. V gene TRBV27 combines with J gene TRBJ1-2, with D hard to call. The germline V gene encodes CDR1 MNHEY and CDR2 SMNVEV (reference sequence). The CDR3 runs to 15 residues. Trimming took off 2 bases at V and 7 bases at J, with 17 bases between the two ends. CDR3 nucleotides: TGTGCCAGCAGTTTACGGAGCATAGAGGGTAGTGGCTACACCTTC. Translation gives CASSLRSIEGSGYTF.

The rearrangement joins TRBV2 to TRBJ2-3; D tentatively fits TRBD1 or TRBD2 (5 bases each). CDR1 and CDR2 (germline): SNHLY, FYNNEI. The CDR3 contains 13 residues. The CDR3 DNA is TGTGCAGTGAGGGACGGTGGGGCAGATACGCAGTATTTT. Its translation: CAVRDGGADTQYF. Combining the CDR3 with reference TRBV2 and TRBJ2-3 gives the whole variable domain EPEVTQTPSHQVTQMGQEVILRCVPISNHLYFYWYRQILGQKVEFLVSFYNNEISEKSEIFDDQFSVERPDGSNFTLKIRSTKLEDSAMYFCAVRDGGADTQYFGPGTRLTVL.

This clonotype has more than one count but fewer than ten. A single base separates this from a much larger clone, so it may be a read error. Here the CDR3 reads CASSVGYSNQPQHF. For the CDR3, the DNA is TGTGCCAGCAGTGTAGGGTATAGCAATCAGCCCCAGCATTTT. The chain is built from TRBV6-1 and TRBJ1-5; D is unresolved. CDR3 length: 14 amino acids. The V end lost 4 bases, the J end lost 0 bases, and 7 bases lay between the germline ends. Germline V CDR1 and CDR2: MNHNS, SASEGT.

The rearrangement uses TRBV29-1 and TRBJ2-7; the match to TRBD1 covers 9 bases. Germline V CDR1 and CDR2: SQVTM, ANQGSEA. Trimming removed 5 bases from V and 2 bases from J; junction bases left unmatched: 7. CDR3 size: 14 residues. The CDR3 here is CSVKGQGKAYEQYF. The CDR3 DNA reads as TGCAGCGTTAAAGGACAGGGGAAGGCCTACGAGCAGTACTTC.

The CDR3 DNA reads TGCAGCGTTAGTAGCGGGGGAGAGACCCAGTACTTC. Translation: CSVSSGGETQYF. The rearrangement joins TRBV29-1 to TRBJ2-5; TRBD2 aligns across 9 bases. The CDR3 is made up of 12 amino acids. V dropped 5 bases and J dropped 4; count of bases not matched to a gene: 2. Germline CDR1 is SQVTM and CDR2 is ANQGSEA.

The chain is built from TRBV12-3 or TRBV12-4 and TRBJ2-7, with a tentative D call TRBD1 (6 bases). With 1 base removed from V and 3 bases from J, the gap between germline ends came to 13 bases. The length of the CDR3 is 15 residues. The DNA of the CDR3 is TGTGCCAGCAGTTTAGTTGGCCCCAGGGGCTACGAGCAGTACTTC. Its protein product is CASSLVGPRGYEQYF.

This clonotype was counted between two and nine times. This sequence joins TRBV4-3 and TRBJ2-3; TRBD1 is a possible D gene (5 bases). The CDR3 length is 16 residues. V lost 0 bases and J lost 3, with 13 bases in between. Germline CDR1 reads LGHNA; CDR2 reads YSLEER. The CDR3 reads CASSQEPGPLTDTQYF. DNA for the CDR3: TGCGCCAGCAGCCAAGAACCAGGGCCCTTGACAGATACGCAGTATTTT.

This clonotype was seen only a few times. The CDR3 nucleotides read TGCGCCAGCAGCTTCGGCGAGTACTATGGCTACACCTTC. It is translated as CASSFGEYYGYTF. The chain uses TRBV5-1 and TRBJ1-2, with D unclear. CDR3 size: 13 residues. V was shortened by 2 bases and J by 3 bases, with 8 bases between the two germline ends. Germline values: CDR1 SGHRS, CDR2 YFSETQ.